This TCR beta chain was documented in a study of T cells expressing NK-cell markers. In the study overall: Just one sequenced donor of eight was HCMV-seronegative, while seven were seropositive.

CDR1 LGHDT and CDR2 YNNKEL come from the germline V gene (reference sequence). The CDR3 consists of 12 residues. After re-calling the 5' RACE reads, TCRdb lists one entry per CDR3 protein, DNA absent. Recorded for this sample: 400,000 to 550,000 distinct CDR3 sequences. The TCR was taken from a woman aged 18 to 75 in good health. J is TRBJ1-3 and V is TRBV3-1; no DNA is available, so the TRBD1 call from TCRdb remains unchecked. The sample comprised blood T cells: a sorted CD56 or NKG2C T cell subset, CD4+ or CD8+ T cells, or bulk PBMC T cells (not recorded which). The CDR3 is CASGGTGNTIYF.